This T cell receptor (beta chain) originates from a study of T cells in Graves' hyperthyroidism and ophthalmopathy. Study summary: It was at initial diagnosis, before any treatment, that peripheral blood was collected. Broader study findings: The model forecast ophthalmopathy, anticipating it by a median about 6.5 months before onset. Most thyroid clonotypes that were expanded above 0.001 also turned up in blood.

Amplified regions were TCR beta CDR3 sequences from RNA transcripts. A first-round RT-PCR of the TCR CDR3 used the HTBI primer set. TCRdb fed the multiplex PCR reads into MiXCR, producing one record per CDR3 protein. The top ten clones hold 11% of a sample with around 520,000 distinct CDR3 sequences, approximately 25% of them seen once. J lost 6 bases, V lost 6 bases, and 7 bases had no gene match. The CDR3 is made up of 14 amino acids. This clonotype was seen repeatedly, ten times or more. Its target is unknown. Exclusions: uncontrolled infection, other autoimmune disease, pregnancy, lactation. The sample taken for sequencing was blood. This TCR came from a woman aged 25 to 45 with Graves' ophthalmopathy. The chain carries TRBV12-3 or TRBV12-4 and TRBJ1-5, with 8 bases aligning to TRBD1. In DNA form, the CDR3 reads TGTGCCAGCAGCCCACAGGGGGACGTTCAGCCCCAGCATTTT. This sequence encodes CASSPQGDVQPQHF.